This T cell receptor beta chain was captured by sequencing in a study of CD8 T cells in Susac syndrome. General study points: The study conceded that relatively few individuals underwent its TCR sequencing and HLA analysis.

The RNA, roughly 0.5 to 1 ug, was put through reverse transcription using random hexamers. TCRdb re-called the immunoSEQ multiplex PCR reads through MiXCR, storing one row per CDR3 protein. Here the sample spans about 140,000 distinct CDR3 sequences, approximately 93% being singletons. In the case of this clonotype: What it recognizes is unknown.

The germline CDR1 and CDR2 sequences are SEHNR and FQNEAQ (reference sequence). CDR3 size: 15 residues. Trimming removed 5 bases from V and 6 bases from J; junction bases left unmatched: 6. Sequencing targeted TCR beta in T cells from blood (CD8+ and CD4+). FACS was used to enrich TEMRA cells, whereas the CD8+ and CD4+ T cells were obtained by negative isolation. V gene TRBV7-9 combines with J gene TRBJ2-1, with 11 nucleotides matching TRBD2. Material for sequencing was CD8+ T cells from PBMCs. The receptor was isolated from a human donor in good health. For the CDR3, the DNA is TGTGCCAGCAGCCGAGCTAGCGGGAGGCGCAATGAGCAGTTCTTC. It encodes CASSRASGRRNEQFF. Full variable domain (remainder filled in from reference TRBV7-9 and TRBJ2-1): DTGVSQNPRHKITKRGQNVTFRCDPISEHNRLYWYRQTLGQGPEFLTYFQNEAQLEKSRLLSDRFSAERPKGSFSTLEIQRTEQGDSAMYLCASSRASGRRNEQFFGPGTRLTVL.